Sequencing of this TCR beta chain was carried out in a study of shared clonotypes between healthy human individuals (dated by TCRdb to about 2020). About the full investigation: The cohort included three men and a couple of women between 18 and 49 years of age. For each donor, three plates each were used for CD4 naive and CD4 memory, two plates were used for CD8 naive, and one plate was used for CD8 memory. The study deeply sequenced blood TCR repertoires of five healthy adults to estimate repertoire size and the extent of clonotype sharing between individuals. To increase sequencing depth and limit assay-specific biases, TCR repertoire library preparation and sequencing were carried out by different laboratories using diverse techniques. Leukapheresis yielded between about 0.85 and 10 billion PBMCs per donor.

The full study reports these points: Higher generation probabilities were observed for clonotypes shared by all four sorted-subset donors than for non-shared clonotypes. Even with the large sequencing depth, rarefaction of the sorted-subset datasets indicated that sequencing was incomplete. Pairwise subsampling led to the expectation that sequencing depth would affect the degree of clonotype sharing among donors. When a few donors were compared, the shared fraction of clonotypes was about 5% for naive CD4, approximately 3.3% for naive CD8, 2.3% for memory CD4, and less than 0.45% for memory CD8. Sampling was limited to blood, and TCR repertoires in tissue likely differ from TCR repertoires in blood. Estimated clonotype richness was generally larger for naive than for memory subsets. The small number of donors limited the genetic and exposure-history diversity represented.

On this clone itself: What this receptor recognizes is not known. No base quality values were provided; no much bigger clone lies one nucleotide off.

Using the deep immunoSEQ assay, TCR CDR3 regions were amplified from genomic DNA by multiplex PCR. Genomic DNA extracted from each cell subset was distributed evenly over all wells of several immunoSEQ 96-well plates, and each plate served as one replicate. For sorted subsets, about 200 ng genomic DNA, equal to about 30,000 T cell genomes, was loaded into each replicate PCR. The purified libraries were quantified using a Qubit 3.0 fluorometer, sized with a Bioanalyzer 2100, and then quantified again using the KAPA Library Quantification kit. A separate single-read 150-cycle Illumina NextSeq 550 flow cell was used to sequence each immunoSEQ 96-well plate. The study's own analysis went as follows. Because only junctional sequences without quality scores were contained in the immunoSEQ output, filtering matching that applied to full-length reads could not be performed. To assign V/J genes and CDR3, sequences were annotated using PyIR, a Python wrapper for IgBLAST v1.9, with IMGT germline references. Reads were filtered out if the reads had weak V/J assignments (E-value above 1e-6), no CDR3, stop codons, out-of-frame junctions, or ambiguous translated residues. V3J clonotypes were defined by identical inferred V gene, J gene, and CDR3 amino acid sequence. Percentage overlap between repertoires was computed as shared unique clonotypes divided by the size of the smaller repertoire. Repertoire richness was assessed with RTK rarefaction, the Chao1 estimator, and Recon v2.1 estimates of unobserved clonotypes. Generation probabilities were computed with OLGA for all TCRbeta clonotypes obtained by the gDNA method from four donors. The source is immuneACCESS, and TCRdb retained only in-frame sequences with V and J called. Part of the clones is not carried over; for the studies checked, unresolved V genes explain less than half of this, and the remainder is unexplained. For V, J and clone size, that table is used; D and trimming come from the DNA. The sample profile shows some 630,000 clones; approximately 96% of them were found once. The ten largest clones capture roughly 0.1% of the sample.

CD8 naive samples were obtained by positive selection for CCR7 among CD45RO-negative cells, yielding a CD45RA+CCR7+ population from which TemRA cells were excluded. The donors were healthy, HIV-negative adults with no recently reported acute infections or vaccinations. Only Caucasian adults living in Nashville, Tennessee, USA were represented among the donors. Blood was obtained by leukapheresis, after which PBMCs were separated by Ficoll-Histopaque density gradient centrifugation and cryopreserved in liquid nitrogen vapor phase. Purity and quantity of every magnetically sorted T cell population were checked by analytical flow cytometry. From each sorted fraction, genomic DNA was isolated and quantified by UV absorbance on a Nanodrop 2000c. CDR1 and CDR2 are read off the germline V gene as SGHTA and FQGTGA. V loses 4 bases at its end and J loses 2 bases; junction bases beyond the gene matches: 5. CDR3 length: 16 amino acids, cysteine to phenylalanine. Of the read, only the CDR3 DNA is kept; its 48 bases are in frame from base 1.

In this chain, TRBV7-3 is recombined with TRBJ2-3, with 11 bases aligning to TRBD2. The source is a woman in her twenties or thirties in good health. The sample comprised naive CD8+ T cells sorted from blood. The cell subset or site label here, explained by the study, means: CD45RA+CCR7+. The CDR3 protein: CASSSGTSGFTDTQYF. Here is the DNA: TGTGCCAGCAGCTCCGGGACTAGCGGATTCACAGATACGCAGTATTTT.